This TCR beta chain was recovered during a study of blood T cell repertoires in COVID-19. Study-level background: Italy, Spain and the United States were the sources of the convalescent and acute COVID-19 samples.

Source study methods: Cell counts per sample came from amplifying reference gene primers. The method was immunoSEQ multiplex PCR; TCRdb's version includes in-frame clones alone and lacks a portion of them. V and J calls plus clone size are reproduced from that table; the DNA served to infer D and trimming. This table has 200,000 to 300,000 clones, approximately 78% appearing once. With 1 base clipped from V and 2 bases from J, the junction kept 1 base outside the gene matches. The germline CDR1 and CDR2 sequences are MGHRA and YSYEKL. The CDR3 runs to 15 residues. The specimen sequenced was peripheral blood. The source of this sequence is a woman in her sixties or seventies with active or convalescent COVID-19. The chain is built from TRBV4-1 and TRBJ1-2; 10 bases fit TRBD1. The CDR3 is CASSQVGQGNYGYTF. CDR3 sequence (DNA): TGCGCCAGCAGCCAAGTGGGACAGGGGAACTATGGCTACACCTTC.